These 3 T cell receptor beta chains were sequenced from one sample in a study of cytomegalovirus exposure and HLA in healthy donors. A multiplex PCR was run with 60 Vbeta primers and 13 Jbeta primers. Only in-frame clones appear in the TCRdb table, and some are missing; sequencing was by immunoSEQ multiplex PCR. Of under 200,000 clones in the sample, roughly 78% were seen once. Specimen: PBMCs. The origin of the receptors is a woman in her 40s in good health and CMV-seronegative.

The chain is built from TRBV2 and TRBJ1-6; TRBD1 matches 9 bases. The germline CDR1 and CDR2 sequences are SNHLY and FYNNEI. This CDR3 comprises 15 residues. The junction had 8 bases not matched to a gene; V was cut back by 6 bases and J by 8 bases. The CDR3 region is CASRGTGMGDSPLHF. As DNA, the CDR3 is TGTGCCAGCAGGGGGACAGGGATGGGGGATTCACCCCTCCACTTT.

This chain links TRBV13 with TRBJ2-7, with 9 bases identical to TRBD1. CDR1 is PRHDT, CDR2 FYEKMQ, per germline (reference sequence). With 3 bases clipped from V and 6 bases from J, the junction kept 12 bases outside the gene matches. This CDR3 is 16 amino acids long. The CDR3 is CASSLEGQGEIFEQYF. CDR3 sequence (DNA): TGTGCCAGCAGCTTGGAGGGACAGGGTGAAATTTTCGAGCAGTACTTC.

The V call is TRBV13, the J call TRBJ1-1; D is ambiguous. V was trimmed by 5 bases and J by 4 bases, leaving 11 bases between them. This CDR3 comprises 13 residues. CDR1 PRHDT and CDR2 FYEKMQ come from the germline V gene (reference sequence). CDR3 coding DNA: TGTGCCAGCAGCACACACATTATCACTGAAGCTTTCTTT. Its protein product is CASSTHIITEAFF.